This TCR beta chain emerged from a study of regulatory T cells in long-lasting Graves disease. Many counts were recorded for this clonotype. Time point in this sample: persistent/refractory GD, antithyroid drugs over 5 years with positive TRAb. Following extraction of RNA from PBMCs, that RNA was used to make the TCR library. The germline gives CDR1 SGHTA, CDR2 FQGNSA. Losses at the gene ends were 0 bases for V and 2 bases for J; bases not matched to a gene: 16. This CDR3 is built from 20 residues. The authors built TCR beta libraries using iRepertoire HTBI primers and Arm-PCR of CDR3 regions. One entry per CDR3 protein, called by TCRdb with MiXCR from the multiplex PCR reads. The sample lists over 450,000 distinct CDR3 sequences; 20% to 25% were seen once.

J is TRBJ2-5 and V is TRBV7-2, with 9 bases that match TRBD2. This receptor was taken from a female donor with Graves disease. The sequencing used peripheral blood mononuclear cells (PBMCs), collected when the disease was refractory, from a patient treated with antithyroid drugs. The CDR3 sequence is CASSLAIPSGNTAVQETQYF. CDR3 sequence (DNA): TGTGCCAGCAGCTTAGCGATACCTAGCGGGAACACGGCTGTGCAAGAGACCCAGTACTTC.